The text below deals with one TCR beta chain. In this sample, this clonotype turned up many times. No cognate antigen has been identified for it. No qualities accompany the bases; no much larger clone lies one base away. The library was made by PCR. For sequencing, an Illumina HiSeq 2500 was employed. TCR libraries were prepared with molecular barcoding, using unique molecular identifiers to normalize TCRbeta repertoire quantification. Through fastp at Q25 and MiXCR, TCRdb rebuilt clones from the public reads, retaining in-frame beta chains. Merged by CDR3 protein, the rows form single entries marked with the most common genes and DNA. This sample lists 200,000 to 250,000 distinct CDR3 sequences; 11% were detected once. Jointly, the top ten make up 28% of the sample. The treatment or condition label on this specimen signifies: allogeneic hematopoietic cell transplantation with graft depleted of TCRalphabeta T cells and CD19 B cells. The transplant recipients were children given TCRalphabeta/CD19-depleted allogeneic hematopoietic cell grafts.

For CDR1 and CDR2, the germline V gene lists MDHEN and SYDVKM. The CDR3, cysteine through phenylalanine, is 12 amino acids long. Just CDR3 DNA is preserved here, 36 bases in frame from base 1. V loses 3 bases of germline sequence and J loses 5 bases, and the interval between the two ends is 7 bases. These data belong to a study of T-cell reconstitution after alpha-beta-depleted transplantation in children (dated by TCRdb to 2016 to 2017). For context, the study as a whole: The study quantitatively tracked T-cell immune reconstitution after TCRalphabeta/CD19-depleted allogeneic hematopoietic cell transplantation in children using TCR repertoire profiling.

Study-level results and caveats: Apparently early alphabetaT-cell count recovery about two months after transplant reportedly relied on only several hundred rapidly expanded clones derived from non-depleted graft cells. In some patients, the high TCRbeta diversity seen at day 60 was put down to recipient T cells and intrathymic progenitors that had survived conditioning. Over subsequent months, a decline in hyperexpanded clone frequencies was noted, and after one year, T-cell counts and TCRbeta diversity were mostly ascribed to newly produced T cells.

This TCR came from a child less than two years old with acute myeloid leukemia, due to receive a stem cell transplant. Material: PBMCs, obtained before TCRalphabeta/CD19-depleted stem cell transplant. Rearrangement joined TRBV28 to TRBJ1-2, with a weak D call of TRBD1 (5 bases match). The CDR3 region has the sequence CASSFGGYGYTF. At the DNA level, the sequence is TGTGCCAGCAGTTTCGGGGGATATGGCTACACCTTC.